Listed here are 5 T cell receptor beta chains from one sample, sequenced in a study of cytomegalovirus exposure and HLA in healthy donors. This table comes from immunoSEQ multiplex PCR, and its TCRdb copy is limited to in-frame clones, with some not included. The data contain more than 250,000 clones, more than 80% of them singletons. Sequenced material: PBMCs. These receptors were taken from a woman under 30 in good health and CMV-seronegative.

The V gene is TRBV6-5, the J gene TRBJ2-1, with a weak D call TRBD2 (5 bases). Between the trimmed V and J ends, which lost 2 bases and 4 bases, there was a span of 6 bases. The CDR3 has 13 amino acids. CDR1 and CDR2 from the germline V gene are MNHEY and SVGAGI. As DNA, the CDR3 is TGTGCCAGCAGTTACAAGCGGTACAATGAGCAGTTCTTC. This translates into CASSYKRYNEQFF.

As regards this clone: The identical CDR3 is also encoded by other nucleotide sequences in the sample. The CDR3 bases are TGCGCCAGCAGCCAAGATCCAGGCGCCTATGGCTACACCTTC. Translating it yields CASSQDPGAYGYTF. V gene TRBV4-3 combines with J gene TRBJ1-2; D gene ambiguous. This CDR3 is built from 14 residues. In germline, CDR1 is LGHNA, CDR2 YSLEER. V was trimmed by 0 bases and J by 4 bases, leaving 9 bases between them.

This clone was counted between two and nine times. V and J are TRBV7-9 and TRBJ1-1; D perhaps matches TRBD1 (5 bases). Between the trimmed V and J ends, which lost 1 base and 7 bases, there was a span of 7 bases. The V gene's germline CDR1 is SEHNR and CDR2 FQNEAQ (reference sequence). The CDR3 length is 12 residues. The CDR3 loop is CASSLGQLEAFF. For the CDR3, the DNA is TGTGCCAGCAGCTTAGGACAGCTTGAAGCTTTCTTT.

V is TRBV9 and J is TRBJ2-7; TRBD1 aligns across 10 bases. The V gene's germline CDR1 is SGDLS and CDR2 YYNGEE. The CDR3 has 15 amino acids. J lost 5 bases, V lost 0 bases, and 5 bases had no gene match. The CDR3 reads CASSVGGTGDNEQYF. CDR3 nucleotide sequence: TGTGCCAGCAGCGTAGGTGGGACAGGGGACAACGAGCAGTACTTC.

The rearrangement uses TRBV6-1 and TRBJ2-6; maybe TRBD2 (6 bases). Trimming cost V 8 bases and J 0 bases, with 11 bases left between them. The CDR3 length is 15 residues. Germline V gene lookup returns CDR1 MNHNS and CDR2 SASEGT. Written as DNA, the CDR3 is TGTGCCAGCGGGAGGTTGTCCTCTGGGGCCAACGTCCTGACTTTC. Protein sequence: CASGRLSSGANVLTF.